The 7 T cell receptor beta chains given below trace back to one sample, sequenced in a study of lymphopenia after photon versus proton radiotherapy. Sequenced by immunoSEQ multiplex PCR; TCRdb stores in-frame clones only, minus some. This sample has 15,000 to 20,000 clones; 70% to 90% occur once, and the top ten carry under 14%. The sequencing here drew on peripheral blood, taken from a patient treated with proton-based radiotherapy. These receptors were collected from a man between 65 and 80 years old with pancreatic cancer.

In its sample, this clone was seen once. The gene calls are TRBV1 and TRBJ2-6. TRBV1 is a pseudogene. This CDR3 spans 17 amino acids. CDR3 sequence (DNA): TGCACCAGCAGGGTAAGGCGTGCACAAAGTCGGGCCAACGTCCTGACTTTC. It encodes CTSRVRRAQSRANVLTF.

This clone was found a few times. The chain is built from TRBV4-1 and TRBJ1-4, with 10 bases aligning to TRBD1. CDR3 length: 14 residues. V was pared by 4 bases and J by 7 bases, with 3 bases of the junction left unmatched. CDR1 MGHRA and CDR2 YSYEKL come from the germline V gene. This CDR3 reads CASSPGTGAEKLFF. The CDR3 coding sequence is TGCGCCAGCAGCCCTGGGACAGGGGCTGAAAAACTGTTTTTT.

This clone was observed once. The chain employs TRBV7-6 and TRBJ2-7, with D maybe TRBD2 (6 bases). CDR3 length: 15 amino acids. V was trimmed by 5 bases and J by 2 bases, leaving 16 bases between them. Per germline, CDR1 SGHVS and CDR2 FNYEAQ. CDR3 region: CASSGRVAAPYEQYF. For the CDR3, the DNA is TGTGCCAGCAGCGGCAGGGTAGCGGCACCCTACGAGCAGTACTTC.

The count of this clone is one. The CDR3 reads CASSVLEGADAEAFF. As DNA, the CDR3 is TGTGCCAGCAGTGTCCTGGAGGGGGCAGATGCTGAAGCTTTCTTT. V usage is TRBV2 and J usage is TRBJ1-1; 7 nucleotides line up with TRBD1. V shed 4 bases and J 6 bases; nucleotides not matched to a gene: 11. From germline, CDR1 is SNHLY and CDR2 FYNNEI. The CDR3 is 15 amino acids.

The J gene is TRBJ1-1, the V gene TRBV27; 9 positions agree with TRBD1. Germline CDR1 is MNHEY and CDR2 is SMNVEV (reference sequence). The CDR3 covers 14 residues. V gave up 6 bases and J gave up 1 base; unmatched junction bases: 3. DNA of the CDR3: TGTGCCAGCAGCTACAGGGGGCAGAACACTGAAGCTTTCTTT. It translates to CASSYRGQNTEAFF.

The chain employs TRBV10-3 and TRBJ2-7; the D gene is possibly TRBD1 (6 bases). Germline lookup yields CDR1 ENHRY and CDR2 SYGVKD. This CDR3 is 14 amino acids long. The V and J ends lost 6 bases and 3 bases respectively, with 15 bases between them. The CDR3 region has the DNA TGTGCCATCAGCTCGGACAGTACGTTCTACGAGCAGTACTTC. Its translation: CAISSDSTFYEQYF.

The rearrangement joins TRBV30 to TRBJ1-6; no clear D gene. V was clipped by 2 bases and J by 6 bases, with 17 bases between them. The CDR3 covers 16 residues. CDR1 GTSNPN and CDR2 SVGIG come from the germline V gene (reference sequence). The CDR3 spells CAWSNGWAAINSPLHF. CDR3 coding DNA: TGTGCCTGGAGTAATGGGTGGGCCGCAATTAATTCACCCCTCCACTTT.